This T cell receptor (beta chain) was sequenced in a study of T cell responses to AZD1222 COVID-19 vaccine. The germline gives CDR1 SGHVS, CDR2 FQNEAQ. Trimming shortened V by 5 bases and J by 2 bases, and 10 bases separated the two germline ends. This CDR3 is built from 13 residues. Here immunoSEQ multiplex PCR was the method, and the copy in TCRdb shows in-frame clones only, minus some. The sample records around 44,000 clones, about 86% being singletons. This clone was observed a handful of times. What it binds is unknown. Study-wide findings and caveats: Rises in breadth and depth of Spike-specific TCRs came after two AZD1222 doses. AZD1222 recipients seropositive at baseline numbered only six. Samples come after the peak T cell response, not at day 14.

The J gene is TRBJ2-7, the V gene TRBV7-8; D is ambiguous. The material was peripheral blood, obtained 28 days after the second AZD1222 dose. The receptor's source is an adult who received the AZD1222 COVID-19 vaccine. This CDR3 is CASSLHTTYEQYF. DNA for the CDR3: TGTGCCAGCAGCCTGCACACAACCTACGAGCAGTACTTC.